The present entry profiles one T cell receptor beta chain with its context. This entry comes from a study of blood T cell repertoires in COVID-19. Looking at the study overall: The samples span acute and convalescent COVID-19 from the United States, Italy and Spain. From T cells, B-cell-depleted T cells, or PBMCs came the material, which was cDNA or gDNA.

In the source study's methods: For nucleated cells, counts were estimated from reference gene primer amplification. Method: immunoSEQ multiplex PCR; TCRdb's copy keeps in-frame clones and lacks some. The DNA gave D and trimming, while V, J and clone size come from that table. The data hold under 75,000 clones, with 80% to 90% observed a single time. The V end lost 0 bases, the J end lost 2 bases, and 21 bases lay between the germline ends. CDR1 LGHNA and CDR2 YSLEER come from the germline V gene. This CDR3 spans 19 amino acids. The chain links TRBV4-3 to TRBJ2-3, with TRBD1 as a possible D gene (6 bases). The receptor's source is a woman aged 80 or older with active COVID-19. The sequencing input was peripheral blood. CDR3 sequence (DNA): TGCGCCAGCAGCCAAGAAGGTCTCCGGGATGCAGGGGTCACAGATACGCAGTATTTT. Translation: CASSQEGLRDAGVTDTQYF.